This T cell receptor beta chain appears in the sequencing data of a study of T-cell memory formation after mild COVID-19. Background on the study: TCR clustering was largely donor specific. Study results and limitations: Clones contracting over day 15 to 85 were CD4/CD8 balanced, with later expanders leaning CD4+.

Constant-segment primers and 5'RACE yielded cDNA libraries for TCR alpha and TCR beta, each carrying sample barcodes and UMIs. TCRdb redid the calling of the 5' RACE reads with MiXCR, one entry per CDR3 protein. The sample contains a few hundred thousand distinct CDR3 sequences, less than 9.5% of which appear only once. As concerns this clonotype: The antigen is not known.

The germline CDR1 and CDR2 sequences are KGHSH and LQKENI. The length of the CDR3 is 14 residues. Germline trimming cut 6 bases from V and 9 bases from J; bases unmatched to any gene: 8. This chain connects TRBV18 to TRBJ1-6; 7 bases line up with TRBD1. Sequenced sample: PBMCs or a T cell subset sorted from them (not recorded which). The origin of this receptor is a man aged 18-30 years who had mild COVID-19 (a few samples of this study predate the infection). Cell type and time point are not known. This CDR3 reads CASSQGGNGSPLHF. CDR3 bases: TGTGCCAGCTCCCAGGGGGGGAACGGTTCACCCCTCCACTTT.